Reported below is one T cell receptor beta chain. The data were taken from a study of OX40 agonist ivuxolimab in advanced cancers. As for the study in general: The patients received agonistic anti-OX40 (CD134) antibody ivuxolimab. A male proportion of 82.7% was recorded, with mean age roughly 62 years and range about 23 to 90. Three individuals attained partial responses, comprising one hepatocellular carcinoma case and two cutaneous melanoma cases.

J lost 5 bases, V lost 0 bases, and 11 bases had no gene match. The CDR3 is made up of 17 amino acids. Germline CDR1 MGHRA, CDR2 YSYEKL. The assay was immunoSEQ multiplex PCR, and TCRdb's table has in-frame clones only and misses some. The sample has about 20,000 clones; around 84% are singletons. The clonotype originates from an adult with an advanced solid tumor such as melanoma, head and neck, liver or kidney cancer. The chain recombines TRBV4-1 with TRBJ2-5; TRBD2 aligns across 8 bases. The sample in question was CD4+ or CD8+ T cells sorted from blood, obtained in a trial of the OX40 agonist ivuxolimab. In DNA, the CDR3 is TGCGCCAGCAGCCAAGAGCGGGGTCGGGGGGGCCGCGAGACCCAGTACTTC. Amino acid sequence: CASSQERGRGGRETQYF.